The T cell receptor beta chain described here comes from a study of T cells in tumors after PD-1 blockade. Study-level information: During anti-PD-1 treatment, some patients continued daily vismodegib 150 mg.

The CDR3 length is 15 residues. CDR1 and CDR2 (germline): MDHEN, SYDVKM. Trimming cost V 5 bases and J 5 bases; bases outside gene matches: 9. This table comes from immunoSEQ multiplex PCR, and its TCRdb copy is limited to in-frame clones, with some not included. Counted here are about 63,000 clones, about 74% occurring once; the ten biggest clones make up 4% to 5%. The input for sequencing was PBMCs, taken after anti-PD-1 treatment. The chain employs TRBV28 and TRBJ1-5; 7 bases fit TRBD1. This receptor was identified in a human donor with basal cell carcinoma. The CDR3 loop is CASSPGGKKDQPQHF. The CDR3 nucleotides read TGTGCCAGCAGTCCAGGGGGTAAGAAAGATCAGCCCCAGCATTTT.